This is a list of T cell receptor beta chains from one sample in a study of blood T cell repertoires in COVID-19. The data were produced by immunoSEQ multiplex PCR, yet TCRdb's version contains in-frame clones alone and is incomplete. The sample yields roughly 250,000 clones, 80% to 85% seen once. Sequencing input: peripheral blood. Receptor source: a woman in her sixties or seventies with active or convalescent COVID-19. The CDR3 runs from the conserved cysteine through the conserved F or W. Fields, in order: clone size, D gene, J gene, V gene, CDR3 DNA, CDR3 protein. The D gene is left open where the match is weak. Expanded clones are given a class, and other clones once, few, many or no size at all.

>.|.|TRBJ2-5|TRBV19
TGTGCCACCAAGTACAGTTCAGGGTTCCAAGAGACCCAGTACTTC
CATKYSSGFQETQYF
>.|TRBD1|TRBJ2-3|TRBV30
TGTGCCTGGACCGCTCGACAGGGGAGCACAGATACGCAGTATTTT
CAWTARQGSTDTQYF
>.|TRBD1|TRBJ1-2|TRBV7-9
TGTGCCAGCAGCTCCGTAGGACAGGACTTCGGCGGCTACACCTTC
CASSSVGQDFGGYTF
>.|TRBD1|TRBJ1-2|TRBV6-5
TGTGCCAGCAGTTGGGGGGTCGGGACAGGGGCCTACACCTTC
CASSWGVGTGAYTF
>.|TRBD1|TRBJ2-5|TRBV9
TGTGCCAGCAGCCCAACCGGGACAGTACAAGAGACCCAGTACTTC
CASSPTGTVQETQYF
>once|.|TRBJ2-7|TRBV30
TGTGCCTGGAGTCCTTCTCCCTCGGTCCTAGAGCAGTACTTC
CAWSPSPSVLEQYF
>.|TRBD2|TRBJ2-5|TRBV27
TGTGCCAGCAGTTTCGGGAGGGGGGAGACCCAGTACTTC
CASSFGRGETQYF
>.|TRBD2|TRBJ2-3|TRBV4-3
TGCGCCAGCAGCCAGGGCGTCTTGGGCGGGGGGGCCGGAGATACGCAGTATTTT
CASSQGVLGGGAGDTQYF
>few|.|TRBJ1-1|TRBV30
TGTGCCTGGAGTGTACTAGGCGGGGGCACTGAAGCTTTCTTT
CAWSVLGGGTEAFF
>.|.|TRBJ2-7|TRBV6-5
TGTGCCAGCAGTTACACAGGGAAGGAGCAGTACTTC
CASSYTGKEQYF
>.|TRBD1|TRBJ2-2|TRBV7-9
TGTGCCAGCAGCTTTTGGACAGGGGACACCGGGGAGCTGTTTTTT
CASSFWTGDTGELFF
>.|.|TRBJ2-3|TRBV3-1/TRBV3-2
TGTGCCAGCAGCCGTTACCACGCGGGGCTGACAGATACGCAGTATTTT
CASSRYHAGLTDTQYF
>few|.|TRBJ1-1|TRBV5-5
TGTGCCAGCAGTTCCCCCCCCCAGGCCCTTGAAGCTTTCTTT
CASSSPPQALEAFF
>.|.|TRBJ1-2|TRBV6-5
TGTGCCAGCAGTCCTCAGGGCTATGGCTACACCTTC
CASSPQGYGYTF
>.|.|TRBJ2-7|TRBV9
TGTGCCAGCAGCGTCCGTCCGGGAGCGGGTAACGAGCAGTACTTC
CASSVRPGAGNEQYF
>few|TRBD1|TRBJ1-2|TRBV10-3
TGTGCCATCACCTCGGACAGGGGGCATGGCTACACCTTC
CAITSDRGHGYTF
>once|TRBD1|TRBJ1-5|TRBV10-3
TGTGCCATCAGTGAGTCGGGACAGGTTGGCTTGTGGAGCAATCAGCCCCAGCATTTT
CAISESGQVGLWSNQPQHF
>few|TRBD1|TRBJ1-1|TRBV5-4
TGTGCCAGCAGCTTGGAACAGGGGGCAACTGAAGCTTTCTTT
CASSLEQGATEAFF
>.|.|TRBJ2-1|TRBV29-1
TGCAGCGTTGGACTGACGGAGCAGTTCTTC
CSVGLTEQFF
>.|.|TRBJ2-7|TRBV2
TGTGCCAGCCAATTACAGGGCCACGAGCAGTACTTC
CASQLQGHEQYF
>.|.|TRBJ2-7|TRBV12-2
TGTGCAAGTCGCTTAGCGGGGCGGGTTCCACAGGGGAACTACGAGCAGTACTTC
CASRLAGRVPQGNYEQYF
>.|TRBD1|TRBJ1-1|TRBV5-1
TGCGCCAGCAGCTGGAACAGGGGGCCGGGTGAAGCTTTCTTT
CASSWNRGPGEAFF
>.|.|TRBJ2-5|TRBV5-6
TGTGCCAGCAGCTTGATGGGGCTCCAAGAGACCCAGTACTTC
CASSLMGLQETQYF
>.|TRBD1|TRBJ2-7|TRBV27
TGTGCCAGCAGTTTTGGGTACAGGGGTCGGTCCGAGCAGTACTTC
CASSFGYRGRSEQYF
>.|TRBD1|TRBJ1-1|TRBV7-2
TGTGCCAGCAGCTTCCAGGGGGCCACTGAAGCTTTCTTT
CASSFQGATEAFF
>once|TRBD1|TRBJ1-6|TRBV7-2
TGTGCCAGCAGCTTATTACAGGGGAATAATTCACCCCTCCACTTT
CASSLLQGNNSPLHF
>once|TRBD2|TRBJ2-2|TRBV9
TGTGCCAGCAGCGCCTTGCTAGCGGGGGACAACACCGGGGAGCTGTTTTTT
CASSALLAGDNTGELFF
>.|.|TRBJ2-1|TRBV5-1
TGCGCCAGCAGCTTGGTACAGACGACGGTTGAGCAGTTCTTC
CASSLVQTTVEQFF
>few|.|TRBJ1-1|TRBV10-3
TGTGCCATCAGCCCCAGGGCAAGGGGACACGCTGAAGCTTTCTTT
CAISPRARGHAEAFF
>.|TRBD1|TRBJ1-4|TRBV5-1
TGCGCCAGCAGCGACTCCGGGACAGGGGGTGAAAAACTGTTTTTT
CASSDSGTGGEKLFF
>once|TRBD1|TRBJ2-7|TRBV18
TGTGCCAGCTCACCAGGGGACAGGGCCTACGAGCAGTACTTC
CASSPGDRAYEQYF
>.|.|TRBJ1-6|TRBV12-3/TRBV12-4
TGTGCCAGCAGTCTTGGGAGACTTTCACCCCTCCACTTT
CASSLGRLSPLHF
>.|.|TRBJ2-7|TRBV7-5
TGTGCCAGAAGCTTAGAAGGTCCAGGGCCCTACGAGCAGTACTTC
CARSLEGPGPYEQYF
>.|.|TRBJ2-1|TRBV7-9
TGTGCCAGCAGCACATACGTCGGGGGGCGTTACAATGAGCAGTTCTTC
CASSTYVGGRYNEQFF
>.|TRBD1|TRBJ1-2|TRBV10-3
TGTGCCATCAGTGAGAGGACAGGGTCGAACTATGGCTACACCTTC
CAISERTGSNYGYTF
>once|.|TRBJ1-2|TRBV12-5
TGTGCTAGTGGTCTAAATCACAGGGCCGAGTGGGCAGGCTACACCTTC
CASGLNHRAEWAGYTF
>.|.|TRBJ1-2|TRBV5-4
TGTGCCAGCAGCCCCCCGGGCTATGGCTACACCTTC
CASSPPGYGYTF
>.|.|TRBJ1-4|TRBV9
TGTGCCAGCAGCGTAGGAGACAGAGAAAAACTGTTTTTT
CASSVGDREKLFF
>.|.|TRBJ1-2|TRBV25-1
TGTGCCAGCAGTGAACCCGGGAAGGATGGCTACACCTTC
CASSEPGKDGYTF
>.|TRBD1|TRBJ2-7|TRBV12-5
TGTGCTAGTGGTACAGGGGGCCTTTACGAGCAGTACTTC
CASGTGGLYEQYF
>.|.|TRBJ1-5|TRBV2
TGTGCCAGCAGTGATTACCGGGGAAGAGGCACGGATCAGCCCCAGCATTTT
CASSDYRGRGTDQPQHF
>once|TRBD1|TRBJ1-2|TRBV28
TGTGCCAGCAGTCTAGGACAGGCTGGGAACTATGGCTACACCTTC
CASSLGQAGNYGYTF
>.|TRBD1|TRBJ2-7|TRBV29-1
TGCAGCACAAAGGGGCAGGGGGCGGATGAGCAGTACTTC
CSTKGQGADEQYF
>.|.|TRBJ2-3|TRBV27
TGTGCCAGCAGTATGACTACCCACACAGATACGCAGTATTTT
CASSMTTHTDTQYF
>.|.|TRBJ1-5|TRBV25-1
TGTGCCAGCAAGGCAATGGGCTCCAATCAGCCCCAGCATTTT
CASKAMGSNQPQHF
>.|.|TRBJ1-2|TRBV27
TGTGCCAGCAGCCGACGGACAGAAGGAAAGGGCTACACCTTC
CASSRRTEGKGYTF
>once|TRBD2|TRBJ2-5|TRBV3-1/TRBV3-2
TGTGCCAGCAGCCAAGGGGGAGCTAGCGGCCAAGAGACCCAGTACTTC
CASSQGGASGQETQYF